Listed here are 20 T cell receptor beta chains from one sample, sequenced in a study of regulatory T cells in long-lasting Graves disease. Time point: persistent/refractory GD, antithyroid drugs over 5 years with positive TRAb. PBMCs provided the RNA from which the TCR library was made. HTBI primers from iRepertoire and Arm-PCR of CDR3 regions yielded the TCR beta libraries. TCRdb used MiXCR to reprocess the multiplex PCR reads, holding one entry per CDR3 protein. Of hundreds of thousands of distinct CDR3 sequences listed, approximately 21% are singletons. The specimen was peripheral blood mononuclear cells (PBMCs), collected when the disease was refractory, from a patient treated with antithyroid drugs. All receptors derive from a female donor with Graves disease.

This clonotype was counted at least ten times. This chain links TRBV11-1 with TRBJ1-1; tentatively, D is TRBD1 (5 bases). The CDR3 is made up of 17 amino acids. The ends were cut back, 2 bases at V and 0 bases at J, with 16 bases in the middle. Germline V gene sequence: CDR1 SGHAT, CDR2 FQDESV (reference sequence). CDR3 nucleotides: TGTGCCAGCAGCTTATTTAGGGGACCTACGATGAACACTGAAGCTTTCTTT. Translated, it gives CASSLFRGPTMNTEAFF.

The genes are TRBV27 and TRBJ2-1, with 10 bases matching TRBD2. The CDR3 runs 16 residues. CDR1 and CDR2 from the germline V gene are MNHEY and SMNVEV (reference sequence). J gave up 10 bases and V 4 bases, and 13 bases lay outside the gene matches. The CDR3 nucleotides are TGTGCCAGCAGTTACTCGAAGCTAGCGGGGGAGTACGAGCAGTTCTTC. Encoded protein: CASSYSKLAGEYEQFF.

This clonotype was counted at least ten times. The rearrangement uses TRBV12-3 or TRBV12-4 and TRBJ2-5; D gene uncertain. With 5 bases removed from V and 3 bases from J, the gap between germline ends came to 7 bases. CDR3 length: 12 residues. The CDR3 coding sequence is TGTGCCAGCAGTCGGACGGAAGAGACCCAGTACTTC. Protein sequence: CASSRTEETQYF.

The sample holds many counts of this clonotype. This chain's CDR3 is CASSLGLAGEETQYF. The CDR3 bases are TGTGCCAGCAGCTTGGGACTAGCGGGAGAAGAGACCCAGTACTTC. The chain employs TRBV11-3 and TRBJ2-5, with TRBD2 identical over 14 bases. Per the germline V gene, CDR1 is SGHNT and CDR2 is YENEEA. This CDR3 has 15 amino acids. Unmatched junction bases numbered 0, after V lost 3 bases and J lost 3 bases.

This clonotype appeared many times. The chain carries TRBV28 and TRBJ2-2, with 7 nucleotides matching TRBD1. The CDR3 has 13 amino acids. The germline gives CDR1 MDHEN, CDR2 SYDVKM. Trimming cost V 5 bases and J 5 bases; bases outside gene matches: 2. CDR3 in amino acids: CASSQQGTGELFF. DNA for the CDR3: TGTGCCAGCAGTCAACAGGGGACCGGGGAGCTGTTTTTT.

The sample holds a few counts of this clonotype. The chain employs TRBV20-1 and TRBJ1-6, with unresolved D. Germline assignment: CDR1 DFQATT and CDR2 SNEGSKA (reference sequence). Trimming left V 2 bases short and J 0 bases short, with 5 bases between. The CDR3 loop spans 14 amino acids. The chain's CDR3 is CSARPSSYNSPLHF. CDR3 coding DNA: TGCAGTGCTAGACCAAGCTCCTATAATTCACCCCTCCACTTT.

The chain uses TRBV14 and TRBJ2-7, with D possibly being TRBD2 (6 bases). In germline, CDR1 is SGHDN, CDR2 FVKESK. This CDR3 is built from 15 residues. Trimming pared 5 bases from V and 6 bases from J, leaving 20 bases between. CDR3 protein: CASSKGGQRRGEQYF. As DNA, the CDR3 is TGTGCCAGCAGCAAAGGAGGGCAGAGAAGAGGCGAGCAGTACTTC.

The chain combines TRBV19 with TRBJ1-1; weak D call: TRBD1 (5 bases). CDR3 length equals 17 residues. Germline V CDR1 and CDR2: LNHDA, SQIVND (reference sequence). The ends were cut back, 4 bases at V and 3 bases at J, with 21 bases in the middle. CDR3 sequence (DNA): TGTGCCAGTAGTAAAGTTAGGCAGGGTGGACGGGACACTGAAGCTTTCTTT. Residues: CASSKVRQGGRDTEAFF.

This chain connects TRBV6-5 to TRBJ2-2; D gene unclear. This CDR3 spans 17 amino acids. Trimming cost V 0 bases and J 3 bases, with 14 bases left between them. Germline CDR1 and CDR2: MNHEY and SVGAGI. The CDR3 here is CASSYSYRPTDTGELFF. CDR3 DNA: TGTGCCAGCAGTTACTCCTATAGACCGACGGACACCGGGGAGCTGTTTTTT.

In its sample, this clonotype was seen many times. The chain recombines TRBV11-2 with TRBJ1-1; 9 bases align to TRBD1. The CDR3 extends over 17 amino acids. Looked up from germline, CDR1 is SGHAT and CDR2 is FQNNGV. V trimming: 5 bases; J trimming: 2 bases; junction bases outside the gene matches: 12. CDR3 DNA sequence: TGTGCCAGCAGCCATTGGACAGGGGCGGACTTTAACACTGAAGCTTTCTTT. It codes for CASSHWTGADFNTEAFF.

As concerns this clonotype: The conserved closing phenylalanine or tryptophan is absent in this CDR3, likely reflecting a read error. J is TRBJ1-2 and V is TRBV2, with TRBD1 as a possible D gene (6 bases). This CDR3 spans 15 amino acids. V lost 3 bases and J 1 base, leaving 12 bases between the germline ends. CDR1 and CDR2 (germline): SNHLY, FYNNEI. The CDR3 protein is CASSDLGANNYGYTL. The DNA for the CDR3 is TGTGCCAGCAGTGATTTGGGGGCGAATAACTATGGCTACACCCTC.

This clonotype was recorded at least ten times. The rearrangement joins TRBV12-3 or TRBV12-4 to TRBJ1-2; D may be TRBD1 (6 bases). This CDR3 is 15 amino acids long. The V end was cut by 7 bases, the J end by 3 bases, with 18 bases between. This CDR3 reads CASTRRREGDYGYTF. The CDR3 DNA reads TGTGCCAGCACCCGCCGGCGTGAGGGGGACTATGGCTACACCTTC.

This clonotype has a count of ten or more. The V gene is TRBV28, the J gene TRBJ1-3, with a possible D match to TRBD1 (6 bases). The CDR3 extends over 15 amino acids. The V gene's germline CDR1 is MDHEN and CDR2 SYDVKM. V was cut by 6 bases and J by 0 bases, with 12 bases left in between. The CDR3 DNA is TGTGCCAGCAGCTTCAGGGGTACCTCTGGAAACACCATATATTTT. As protein: CASSFRGTSGNTIYF.

The chain is built from TRBV29-1 and TRBJ2-2; 16 bases align to TRBD2. This CDR3 has 16 amino acids. Germline assignment: CDR1 SQVTM and CDR2 ANQGSEA. Trimming removed 4 bases from V and 5 bases from J; junction bases left unmatched: 4. The CDR3 DNA reads TGCAGCGTTGTGGGACTAGCGGGAGGGGGAACCGGGGAGCTGTTTTTT. This sequence encodes CSVVGLAGGGTGELFF.

J is TRBJ2-1 and V is TRBV28; perhaps TRBD2 as D (5 bases). This CDR3 region has 11 residues. Looked up from germline, CDR1 is MDHEN and CDR2 is SYDVKM. The ends were cut back, 5 bases at V and 11 bases at J, with 10 bases in the middle. The CDR3, as DNA: TGTGCCAGCAGTCACGGACTGAAGCAGTTCTTC. Translating it yields CASSHGLKQFF. The variable domain in full, with the rest retrieved from reference TRBV28 and TRBJ2-1, is DVKVTQSSRYLVKRTGEKVFLECVQDMDHENMFWYRQDPGLGLRLIYFSYDVKMKEKGDIPEGYSVSREKKERFSLILESASTNQTSMYLCASSHGLKQFFGPGTRLTVL.

The table lists this clonotype with a few counts. The chain uses TRBV19 and TRBJ1-4; unclear D gene. The germline V gene has CDR1 LNHDA and CDR2 SQIVND (reference sequence). The CDR3 is 17 amino acids. V was clipped by 3 bases and J by 0 bases, with 14 bases between them. DNA for the CDR3: TGTGCCAGTAGTATCCCCGCCAGGATTGCAACTAATGAAAAACTGTTTTTT. Its translation: CASSIPARIATNEKLFF.

The chain recombines TRBV24-1 with TRBJ2-3; D tentatively fits TRBD1 or TRBD2 (5 bases each). Germline CDR1 KGHDR, CDR2 SFDVKD. CDR3 size: 19 residues. Deletions cut 2 bases from V and 0 bases from J, with 20 bases between. CDR3 amino acids: CATSDSASPGTVSTDTQYF. The CDR3 DNA reads as TGTGCCACCAGTGATTCGGCCAGCCCCGGGACGGTCAGCACAGATACGCAGTATTTT.

In its sample, this clonotype was seen a few times. J is TRBJ2-7 and V is TRBV6-2 or TRBV6-3; 10 nucleotides line up with TRBD2. Germline V gives CDR1 MNHEY, CDR2 SVGEGT. The ends lost 6 bases at V and 3 bases at J; junction bases unmatched: 11. This CDR3 region has 16 residues. CDR3 nucleotide sequence: TGTGCCAGCAGGATGTCCGGGACTAGCGTAAACTACGAGCAGTACTTC. It codes for CASRMSGTSVNYEQYF.

This clonotype has at least ten counts. The genes are TRBV6-2 or TRBV6-3 and TRBJ2-7; D gene ambiguous. V gave up 2 bases and J gave up 3 bases, with 20 bases separating them. Germline V gene sequence: CDR1 MNHEY, CDR2 SVGEGT. The CDR3 extends over 17 amino acids. The CDR3 DNA sequence: TGTGCCAGCAGTTACCACTCGTCCGGGTTGGCAGGCTACGAGCAGTACTTC. This sequence encodes CASSYHSSGLAGYEQYF.

Only a few counts were recorded for this clonotype. V gene TRBV25-1 combines with J gene TRBJ1-2; possible D gene TRBD1, 6 bases. V lost 7 bases and J lost 8, with 23 bases in between. CDR1 MGHDK and CDR2 SYGVNS come from the germline V gene. This CDR3 is 15 amino acids long. The CDR3 nucleotides read TGTGCCAGCAATAGCGGAGGGGGGGCGCCCGGGGGCTACACCTTC. Translating it yields CASNSGGGAPGGYTF.